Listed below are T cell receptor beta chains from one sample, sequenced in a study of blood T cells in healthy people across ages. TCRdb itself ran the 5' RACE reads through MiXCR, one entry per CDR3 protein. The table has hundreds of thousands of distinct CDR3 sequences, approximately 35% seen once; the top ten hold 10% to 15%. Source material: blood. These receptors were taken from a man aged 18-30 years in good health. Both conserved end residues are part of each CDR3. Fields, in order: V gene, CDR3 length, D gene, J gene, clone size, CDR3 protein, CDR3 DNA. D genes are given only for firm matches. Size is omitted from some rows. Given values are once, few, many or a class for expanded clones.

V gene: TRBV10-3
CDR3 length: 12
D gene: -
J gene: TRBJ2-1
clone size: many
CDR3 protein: CAISESSNEQFF
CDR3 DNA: TGTGCCATCAGTGAGTCATCCAACGAGCAGTTCTTC

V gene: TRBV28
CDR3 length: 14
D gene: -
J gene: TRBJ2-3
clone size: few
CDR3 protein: CASSQRPSTDTQYF
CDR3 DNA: TGTGCCAGCAGTCAGAGACCCAGCACAGATACGCAGTATTTT

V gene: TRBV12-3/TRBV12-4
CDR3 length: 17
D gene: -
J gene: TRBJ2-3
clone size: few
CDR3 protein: CASSHGTPIGGTDTQYF
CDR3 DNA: TGTGCCAGCAGCCACGGGACTCCAATTGGAGGCACAGATACGCAGTATTTT

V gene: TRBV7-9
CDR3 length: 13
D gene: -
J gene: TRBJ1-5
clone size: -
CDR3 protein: CASSLAMGWPQHF
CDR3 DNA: TGTGCCAGCAGCTTAGCGATGGGTTGGCCCCAGCATTTT

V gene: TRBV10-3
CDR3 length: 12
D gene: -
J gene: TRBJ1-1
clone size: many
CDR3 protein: CAISEANTEAFF
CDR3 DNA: TGTGCCATCAGTGAGGCTAATACTGAAGCTTTCTTT

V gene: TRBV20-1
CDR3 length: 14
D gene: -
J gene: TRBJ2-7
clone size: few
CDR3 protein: CSASSRDGSYEQYF
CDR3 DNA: TGCAGTGCTAGTTCTCGGGACGGCTCCTACGAGCAGTACTTC

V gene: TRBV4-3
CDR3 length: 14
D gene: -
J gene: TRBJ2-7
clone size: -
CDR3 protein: CASSPSPSMPIQYF
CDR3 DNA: TGCGCCAGCAGCCCTAGCCCTTCCATGCCGATCCAGTACTTC

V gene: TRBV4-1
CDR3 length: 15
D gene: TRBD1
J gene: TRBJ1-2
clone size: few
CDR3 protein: CASSQEVKGQGANTF
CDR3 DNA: TGCGCCAGCAGCCAAGAGGTTAAAGGACAGGGAGCCAACACCTTC

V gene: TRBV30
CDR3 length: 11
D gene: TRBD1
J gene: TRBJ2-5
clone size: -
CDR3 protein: CACGQEETQYF
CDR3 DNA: TGTGCCTGCGGACAGGAAGAGACCCAGTACTTC

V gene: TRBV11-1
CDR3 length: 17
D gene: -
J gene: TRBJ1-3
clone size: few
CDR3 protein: CASSLADYRRSGNTIYF
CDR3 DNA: TGTGCCAGCAGCTTAGCGGATTACAGACGCTCTGGAAACACCATATATTTT

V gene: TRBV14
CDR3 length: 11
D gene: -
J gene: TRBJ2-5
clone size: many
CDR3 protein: CASSQLETQYF
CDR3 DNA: TGCGCCAGCAGCCAGCTGGAGACCCAGTACTTC